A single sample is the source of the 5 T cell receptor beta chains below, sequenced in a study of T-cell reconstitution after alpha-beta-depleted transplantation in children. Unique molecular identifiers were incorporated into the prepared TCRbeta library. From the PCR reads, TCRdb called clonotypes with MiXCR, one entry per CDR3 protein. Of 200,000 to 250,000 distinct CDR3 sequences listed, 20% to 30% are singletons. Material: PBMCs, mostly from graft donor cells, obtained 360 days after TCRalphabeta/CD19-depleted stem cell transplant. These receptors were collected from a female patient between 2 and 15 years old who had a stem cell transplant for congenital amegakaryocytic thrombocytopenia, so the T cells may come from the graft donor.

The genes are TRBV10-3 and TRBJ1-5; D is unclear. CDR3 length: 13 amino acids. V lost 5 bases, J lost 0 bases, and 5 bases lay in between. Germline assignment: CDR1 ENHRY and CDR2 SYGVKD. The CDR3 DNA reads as TGTGCCATCAGTTGGGATAGCAATCAGCCCCAGCATTTT. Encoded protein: CAISWDSNQPQHF.

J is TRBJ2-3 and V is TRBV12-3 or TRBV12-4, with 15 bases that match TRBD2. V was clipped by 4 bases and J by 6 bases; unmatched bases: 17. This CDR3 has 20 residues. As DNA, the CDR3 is TGTGCCAGCAGTTCCTCTGGACTAGCGGGGGGGCAATTTACCTTGGATACGCAGTATTTT. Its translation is CASSSSGLAGGQFTLDTQYF.

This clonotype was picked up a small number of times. The CDR3 here is CASIEGDTQYF. CDR3 nucleotide sequence: TGTGCCAGCATTGAGGGGGATACGCAGTATTTT. This chain uses TRBV6-6 with TRBJ2-3; the D call may be TRBD1 or TRBD2 (5 bases each). V lost 7 bases, J lost 6 bases, and 8 bases lay in between. This CDR3 spans 11 amino acids. Germline V lookup: CDR1 MNHNY, CDR2 SVGAGI (reference sequence).

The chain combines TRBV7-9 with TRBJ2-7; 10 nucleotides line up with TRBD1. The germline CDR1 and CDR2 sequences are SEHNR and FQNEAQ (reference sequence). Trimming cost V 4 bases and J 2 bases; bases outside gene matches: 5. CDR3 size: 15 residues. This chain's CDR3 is CASSSGTGDPYEQYF. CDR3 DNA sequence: TGTGCCAGCAGCTCCGGGACAGGGGACCCCTACGAGCAGTACTTC.

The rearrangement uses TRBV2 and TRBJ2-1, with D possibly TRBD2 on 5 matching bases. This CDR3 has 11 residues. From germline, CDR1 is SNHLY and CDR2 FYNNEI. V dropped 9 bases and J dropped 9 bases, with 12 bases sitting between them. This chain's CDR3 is CASALAGEQFF. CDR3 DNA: TGTGCCAGTGCCCTAGCTGGTGAGCAGTTCTTC.